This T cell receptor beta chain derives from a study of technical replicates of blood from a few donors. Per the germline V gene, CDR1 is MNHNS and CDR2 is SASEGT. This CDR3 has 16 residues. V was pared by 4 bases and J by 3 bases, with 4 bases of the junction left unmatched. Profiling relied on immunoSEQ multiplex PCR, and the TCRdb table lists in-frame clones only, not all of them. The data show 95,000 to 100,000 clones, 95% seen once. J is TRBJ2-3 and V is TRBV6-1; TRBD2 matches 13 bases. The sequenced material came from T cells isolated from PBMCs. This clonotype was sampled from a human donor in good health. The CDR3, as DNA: TGTGCCAGCAGTGGTAGGACTAGCGGGAGAACAGATACGCAGTATTTT. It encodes CASSGRTSGRTDTQYF.